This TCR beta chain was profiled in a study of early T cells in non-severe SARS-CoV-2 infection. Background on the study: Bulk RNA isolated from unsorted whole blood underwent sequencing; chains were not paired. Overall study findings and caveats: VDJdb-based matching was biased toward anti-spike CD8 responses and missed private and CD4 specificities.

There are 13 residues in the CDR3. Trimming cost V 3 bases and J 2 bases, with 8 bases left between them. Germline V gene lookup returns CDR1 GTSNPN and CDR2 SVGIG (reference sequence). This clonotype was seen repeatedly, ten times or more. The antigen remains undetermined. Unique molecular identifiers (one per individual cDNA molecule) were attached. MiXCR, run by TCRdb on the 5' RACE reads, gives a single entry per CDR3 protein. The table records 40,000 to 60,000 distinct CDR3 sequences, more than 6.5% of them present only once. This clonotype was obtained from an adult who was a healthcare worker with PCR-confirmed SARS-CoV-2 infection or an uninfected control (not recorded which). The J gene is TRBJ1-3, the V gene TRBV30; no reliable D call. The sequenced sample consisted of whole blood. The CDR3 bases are TGTGCCTGGAGCCCGGGCACTGGAAACACCATATATTTT. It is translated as CAWSPGTGNTIYF. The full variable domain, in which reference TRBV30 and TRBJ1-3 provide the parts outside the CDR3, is SQTIHQWPATLVQPVGSPLSLECTVEGTSNPNLYWYRQAAGRGLQLLFYSVGIGQISSEVPQNLSASRPQDRQFILSSKKLLLSDSGFYLCAWSPGTGNTIYFGEGSWLTVV.